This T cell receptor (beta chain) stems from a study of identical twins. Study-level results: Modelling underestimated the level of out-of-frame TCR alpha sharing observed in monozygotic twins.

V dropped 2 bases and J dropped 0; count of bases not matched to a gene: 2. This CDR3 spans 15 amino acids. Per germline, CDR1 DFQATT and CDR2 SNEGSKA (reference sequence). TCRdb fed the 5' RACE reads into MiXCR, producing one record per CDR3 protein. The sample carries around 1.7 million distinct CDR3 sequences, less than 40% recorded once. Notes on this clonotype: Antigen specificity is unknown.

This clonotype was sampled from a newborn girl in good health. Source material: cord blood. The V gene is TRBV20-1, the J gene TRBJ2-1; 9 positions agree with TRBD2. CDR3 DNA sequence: TGCAGTGCTAGACGGCGGGGGGGCTCCTACAATGAGCAGTTCTTC. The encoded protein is CSARRRGGSYNEQFF.